The source of this T cell receptor (beta chain) is a study of cytomegalovirus exposure and HLA in healthy donors. Study-level results: Three chains linked to CMV were shown in vitro to be specific for CMV antigens. Earlier analysis found most TCR beta V segments productive about 87% or about 30% of the time.

Regarding this clone: Its antigen is currently unknown. The DNA is omitted, as the CDR3 cannot be located on it reliably, and the CDR3 follows TCRdb's listing.

PCR was performed using 60 Vbeta and 13 Jbeta primers. Method: immunoSEQ multiplex PCR; TCRdb's copy keeps in-frame clones and lacks some. Of about 93,000 clones in the sample, over 75% were seen once. Termini included, the CDR3 measures 15 amino acids. The chain employs TRBV12-2 and TRBJ1-5. TRBV12-2 is annotated as a pseudogene. The TCR was taken from a man aged 25-45 years in good health and CMV-seronegative. Sequenced: PBMCs. The CDR3 spells CASRLVAMGNQPQHF.